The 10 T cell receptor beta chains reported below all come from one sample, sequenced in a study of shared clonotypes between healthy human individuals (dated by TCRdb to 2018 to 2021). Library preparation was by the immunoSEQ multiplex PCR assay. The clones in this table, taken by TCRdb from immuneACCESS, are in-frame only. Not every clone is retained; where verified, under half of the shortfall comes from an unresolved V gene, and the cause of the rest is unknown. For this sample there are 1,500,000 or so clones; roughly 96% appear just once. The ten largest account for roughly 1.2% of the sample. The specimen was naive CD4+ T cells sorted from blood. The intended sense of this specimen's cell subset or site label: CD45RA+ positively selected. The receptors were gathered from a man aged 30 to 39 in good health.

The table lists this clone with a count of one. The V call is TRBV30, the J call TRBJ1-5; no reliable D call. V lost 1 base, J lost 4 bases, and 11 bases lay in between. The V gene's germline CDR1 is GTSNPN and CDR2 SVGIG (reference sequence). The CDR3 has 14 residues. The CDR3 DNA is TGTGCCTGGAGTGCACGTGGACCTAATCAGCCCCAGCATTTT. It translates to CAWSARGPNQPQHF.

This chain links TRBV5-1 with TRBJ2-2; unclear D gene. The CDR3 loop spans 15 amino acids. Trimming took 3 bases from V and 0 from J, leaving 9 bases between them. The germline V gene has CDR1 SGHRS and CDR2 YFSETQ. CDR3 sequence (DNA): TGCGCCAGCAGCTCTAGTTACCCGAACACCGGGGAGCTGTTTTTT. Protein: CASSSSYPNTGELFF.

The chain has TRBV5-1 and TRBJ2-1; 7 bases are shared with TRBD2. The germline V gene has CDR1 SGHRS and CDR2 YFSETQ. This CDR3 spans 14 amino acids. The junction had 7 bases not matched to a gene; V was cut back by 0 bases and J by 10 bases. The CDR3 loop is CASSLGPGGIEQFF. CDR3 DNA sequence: TGCGCCAGCAGCTTGGGACCGGGAGGTATAGAGCAGTTCTTC.

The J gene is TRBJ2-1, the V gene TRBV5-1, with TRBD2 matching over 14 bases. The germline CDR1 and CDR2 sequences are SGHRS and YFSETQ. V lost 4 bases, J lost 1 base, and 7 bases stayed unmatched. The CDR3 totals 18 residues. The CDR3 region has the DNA TGCGCCAGCAGCCCGGGACTAGCGGGAGAGGGTTCCTACAATGAGCAGTTCTTC. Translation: CASSPGLAGEGSYNEQFF.

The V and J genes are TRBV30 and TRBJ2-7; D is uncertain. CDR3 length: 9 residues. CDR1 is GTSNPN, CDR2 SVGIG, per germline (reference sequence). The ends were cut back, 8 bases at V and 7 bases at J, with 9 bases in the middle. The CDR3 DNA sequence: TGTGCCCGAGTCCCGGAGCAGTACTTC. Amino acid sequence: CARVPEQYF.

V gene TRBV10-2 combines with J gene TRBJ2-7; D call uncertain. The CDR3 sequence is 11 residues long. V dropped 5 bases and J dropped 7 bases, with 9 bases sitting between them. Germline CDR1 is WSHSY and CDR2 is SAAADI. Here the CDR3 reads CASSFTVEQYF. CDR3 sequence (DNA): TGCGCCAGCAGTTTCACAGTTGAGCAGTACTTC.

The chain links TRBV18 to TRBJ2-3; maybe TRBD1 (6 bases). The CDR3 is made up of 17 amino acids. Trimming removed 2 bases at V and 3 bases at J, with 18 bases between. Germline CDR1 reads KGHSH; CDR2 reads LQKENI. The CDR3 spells CASSPTRDKGGTDTQYF. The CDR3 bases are TGTGCCAGCTCACCAACCCGGGACAAGGGTGGGACAGATACGCAGTATTTT. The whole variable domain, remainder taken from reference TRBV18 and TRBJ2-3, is NAGVMQNPRHLVRRRGQEARLRCSPMKGHSHVYWYRQLPEEGLKFMVYLQKENIIDESGMPKERFSAEFPKEGPSILRIQQVVRGDSAAYFCASSPTRDKGGTDTQYFGPGTRLTVL.

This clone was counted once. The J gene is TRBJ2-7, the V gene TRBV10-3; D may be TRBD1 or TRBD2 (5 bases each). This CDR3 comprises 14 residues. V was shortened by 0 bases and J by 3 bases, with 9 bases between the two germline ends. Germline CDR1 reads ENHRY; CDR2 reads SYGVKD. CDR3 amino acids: CAISESRDGYEQYF. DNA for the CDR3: TGTGCCATCAGTGAGTCTCGGGACGGCTACGAGCAGTACTTC.

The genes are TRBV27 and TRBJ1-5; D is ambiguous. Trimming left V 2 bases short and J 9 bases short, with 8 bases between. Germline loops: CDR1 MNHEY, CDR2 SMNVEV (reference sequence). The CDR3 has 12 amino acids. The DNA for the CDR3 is TGTGCCAGCAGTTTACGAGCGGGGCCCCAGCATTTT. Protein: CASSLRAGPQHF.

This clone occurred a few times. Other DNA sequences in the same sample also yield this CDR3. CDR3 sequence reads: CASSPSGELFF. The CDR3 region has the DNA TGTGCCAGCTCACCTTCCGGGGAGCTGTTTTTT. The chain recombines TRBV18 with TRBJ2-2; D not certain. Trimming stripped 3 bases from V and 6 bases from J, with 2 bases between. The V gene's germline CDR1 is KGHSH and CDR2 LQKENI. The CDR3 sequence is 11 residues long. The whole variable domain, remainder taken from reference TRBV18 and TRBJ2-2, is NAGVMQNPRHLVRRRGQEARLRCSPMKGHSHVYWYRQLPEEGLKFMVYLQKENIIDESGMPKERFSAEFPKEGPSILRIQQVVRGDSAAYFCASSPSGELFFGEGSRLTVL.